The text below deals with one T cell receptor (beta chain). This clone has a single count. No cognate antigen has been identified for it. No much larger clonotype is one base removed from it; base qualities were not supplied. The CDR3 numbers 16 residues from cysteine through phenylalanine. Only CDR3 DNA is held: 48 bases, read in frame from base 1. Taken from the germline V gene, the CDR1 and CDR2 loops are SQVTM and ANQGSEA. V gives up 0 bases and J gives up 0 bases, and the segment between their germline ends measures 9 bases. The entry originates in a study of CD8+ T cells in alopecia areata (dated by TCRdb to the late 2010s). Broadly, across the study: The treated patients, all with moderate-to-severe alopecia areata, were enrolled in an open-label pilot trial of oral tofacitinib given at 5 to 10 mg twice daily. RNA came from the PAXgene miRNA kit for fixed scalp, the miRNeasy kit for PBMCs, and the RNeasy kit for mouse skin. Patients received tofacitinib for 6 to 18 months and were then followed off drug for 6 months to check for delayed response and recurrence. immunoSEQ multiplex PCR using 35 Vbeta forward primers and 13 Jbeta reverse primers was used to amplify TCRbeta CDR3 regions. Scalp clonality was compared across normal scalp (n=4), patchy alopecia areata scalp (n=8), and alopecia totalis/universalis scalp (n=8). Tofacitinib-treated patients had biopsies at baseline and at 4 and 24 weeks of treatment, with a later scalp biopsy in several patients. In both human patients and the C3H/HeJ mouse model, the study applied high-throughput TCRbeta sequencing to look at T cell clonal expansion in alopecia areata. On the human side, TCRbeta sequencing was run on scalp tissue and on sorted CD4+ and CD8+ peripheral blood T cells from healthy controls and from alopecia areata patients with either patchy or totalis/universalis disease. General study outcomes and caveats: Unlike mouse skin, which is dominated by gammadelta T cells, normal human skin has resident alphabeta T cells that are also sequenced, and this complicates analysis of the scalp TCR repertoire. Shared TCR sequences between patients were less evident than in mice, which may be partly attributable to HLA diversity in the patient population. Lesional scalp, especially in alopecia totalis/universalis, showed higher clonality and more expanded CD8+ clones than normal scalp, suggesting antigenic drive.

Preparation of the library involved the immunoSEQ multiplex PCR assay. To provide template for TCR sequencing, every sample had RNA extracted and reverse transcribed into cDNA. SuperScript III was used for first-strand cDNA synthesis, primed with a 2:1 mix of oligo-dT and random hexamers. Amplification bias was assessed with a synthetic immune receptor repertoire, and residual bias was removed computationally. Processing in the source paper ran as follows. Raw reads were preprocessed for error removal, and CDR3 was defined according to IMGT conventions as running from the conserved cysteine to phenylalanine. Clonality was calculated as 1 minus Shannon entropy normalized by log2 of the number of productive unique TCRs. Whether scalp clones were CD4 or CD8 was inferred by matching scalp TCRbeta sequences against CD4 and CD8 repertoires sorted from blood. TCRdb retrieved this table from immuneACCESS and kept in-frame rearrangements only. Not all clones are present; in checked studies, unresolved V genes account for under half, and no reason is known for the remainder. The D gene and trimming were derived from the DNA, and the V and J assignments and clone size from that table. The sample table holds 110,000 to 150,000 clones, of which approximately 51% were seen once. Clones ranked in the top ten supply 0.99% of the sample.

The intended sense of this specimen's time point label: baseline before oral tofacitinib. Lesional scalp punch biopsies and peripheral blood were collected from alopecia areata patients. PBMCs were separated by density centrifugation and stained for CD3, CD4 and CD8, after which CD4+ and CD8+ T cells were sorted on a FACSAria. Here the sequenced sample was CD4+ T cells sorted from blood, taken at week 0. The receptor's source is a human donor with alopecia areata. The chain joins TRBV29-1 to TRBJ2-6, with the D gene call left open. The CDR3 region has the sequence CSVEDRLNSGANVLTF. The DNA reads TGCAGCGTTGAAGATCGGCTCAACTCTGGGGCCAACGTCCTGACTTTC.